This T cell receptor beta chain was captured by sequencing in a study of T-cell reconstitution after alpha-beta-depleted transplantation in children. The length of the CDR3 is 13 residues. V was clipped by 6 bases and J by 0 bases, with 8 bases between them. Preparing the TCRbeta library involved the use of unique molecular identifiers. TCRdb analysed the PCR reads with MiXCR anew, one entry per CDR3 protein. The profile shows 400,000 to 500,000 distinct CDR3 sequences, under 13% of them singletons. This clonotype was seen ten or more times. V usage is TRBV12-3 or TRBV12-4 and J usage is TRBJ2-5; D not certain. Specimen: PBMCs from the stem cell graft donor, collected from the stem cell graft. The receptor was isolated from a human donor who donated a stem cell graft to a child with acute myeloid leukemia. Here the CDR3 DNA reads TGTGCCAGCAGCTCGCAGTACCAAGAGACCCAGTACTTC. Protein: CASSSQYQETQYF.